Sequencing of this T cell receptor (beta chain) was carried out in a study of long-term antiretroviral therapy in people with HIV. Germline CDR1 LGHNT, CDR2 FRNRAP. V lost 5 bases to trimming and J lost 0 bases, with 10 bases between them. CDR3 length: 14 residues. Researchers report immunoSEQ v3.0 was run at survey level. This table comes from immunoSEQ multiplex PCR, and its TCRdb copy is limited to in-frame clones, with some not included. The sample lists tens of thousands of clones, 80% to 90% occurring once. The sequences come from unsorted PBMCs, collected 0.2 years before starting antiretroviral therapy. This TCR was recovered from a man aged 18 to 29 with HIV. This chain links TRBV12-5 with TRBJ1-1; possible D gene TRBD1, 6 bases. The CDR3 coding sequence is TGTGCTAGTGGTCCCGGACAGATGAACACTGAAGCTTTCTTT. It codes for CASGPGQMNTEAFF.